The source of this TCR beta chain is a study of CD8 T cells in ankylosing spondylitis. Study results and caveats: Seemingly characteristic of ankylosing spondylitis blood was a TCR beta motif consisting of about 8 highly homologous variants.

Note on this clonotype: Antigen unknown.

TCRdb re-analysed the 5' RACE reads in MiXCR, keeping a single row per CDR3 protein. The sample has some 700,000 distinct CDR3 sequences; around a fifth are singletons. The germline V gene encodes CDR1 SGDLS and CDR2 YYNGEE. The V gene end was trimmed by 4 bases and the J gene end by 6 bases; junction bases not matched to a gene: 12. This CDR3 region has 15 residues. The origin of this receptor is a male donor with ankylosing spondylitis. The sample consisted of blood, either unsorted or a sorted T cell fraction (not recorded which). The chain employs TRBV9 and TRBJ1-1, with 7 positions matching TRBD1. CDR3 DNA sequence: TGTGCCAGCAGCCCGAAGGGGGCAGGGCGGCCTGAAGCTTTCTTT. Translation: CASSPKGAGRPEAFF. The complete variable domain, with remaining parts taken from reference TRBV9 and TRBJ1-1, reads DSGVTQTPKHLITATGQRVTLRCSPRSGDLSVYWYQQSLDQGLQFLIQYYNGEERAKGNILERFSAQQFPDLHSELNLSSLELGDSALYFCASSPKGAGRPEAFFGQGTRLTVV.